A selection of T cell receptor beta chains follows, all from one sample in a study of a mutant IDH1 vaccine in newly diagnosed glioma. No antigen has been assigned to these receptors. Assay used: immunoSEQ multiplex PCR; TCRdb lists only in-frame clones, some missing. The sample has roughly 32,000 clones; 65% to 85% are singletons. The specimen comprised PBMCs, sampled from a glioma patient whose treatment included an IDH1 peptide vaccine. These receptors came from a young woman with glioma. Some clones in this sample may be carry-over from other donors' samples. Each CDR3 is given with its conserved first and last residue. Fields, in order: D gene, J gene, V gene, CDR3 protein. A D gene is named only where the DNA matches it firmly.

d_call: NA
j_call: TRBJ2-5
v_call: TRBV29-1
cdr3_aa: CSVGGAGETQYF

d_call: TRBD2
j_call: TRBJ2-3
v_call: TRBV7-8
cdr3_aa: CASSLVVSGLSTDTQYF

d_call: NA
j_call: TRBJ2-5
v_call: TRBV19
cdr3_aa: CASSVVRQETQYF

d_call: TRBD2
j_call: TRBJ2-7
v_call: TRBV9
cdr3_aa: CASSAGLAGDEQYF

d_call: NA
j_call: TRBJ2-7
v_call: TRBV5-1
cdr3_aa: CASSRDPDNLYEQYF

d_call: TRBD1
j_call: TRBJ2-3
v_call: TRBV13
cdr3_aa: CASSLMQGELADTQYF

d_call: NA
j_call: TRBJ2-5
v_call: TRBV13
cdr3_aa: CASSFSRRAGETQYF

d_call: NA
j_call: TRBJ2-3
v_call: TRBV11-2
cdr3_aa: CASSRQPDTQYF

d_call: NA
j_call: TRBJ2-3
v_call: TRBV5-5
cdr3_aa: CASSLNSLRIDTQYF

d_call: NA
j_call: TRBJ2-7
v_call: TRBV6-6
cdr3_aa: CASSYIGVRAYEQYF

d_call: NA
j_call: TRBJ2-6
v_call: TRBV19
cdr3_aa: CASSIGFDGGAGANVLTF

d_call: TRBD1
j_call: TRBJ1-1
v_call: TRBV11-2
cdr3_aa: CASDRGTEAFF

d_call: TRBD2
j_call: TRBJ2-1
v_call: TRBV6-5
cdr3_aa: CASSYGLADSYNEQFF

d_call: TRBD1
j_call: TRBJ1-1
v_call: TRBV5-4
cdr3_aa: CASSSGQGVNTEAFF

d_call: TRBD2
j_call: TRBJ2-2
v_call: TRBV5-1
cdr3_aa: CASSLTLAGGYTGELFF

d_call: NA
j_call: TRBJ2-7
v_call: TRBV2
cdr3_aa: CASTPPDSYEQYF

d_call: TRBD2
j_call: TRBJ2-7
v_call: TRBV19
cdr3_aa: CASSIFGRTTSGRSYEQYF

d_call: TRBD2
j_call: TRBJ2-3
v_call: TRBV9
cdr3_aa: CASSVESAGGATDTQYF

d_call: TRBD1
j_call: TRBJ2-7
v_call: TRBV5-6
cdr3_aa: CASSLIPGQGGSYEQYF

d_call: TRBD1
j_call: TRBJ1-3
v_call: TRBV5-1
cdr3_aa: CASSLELGQGGNTIYF

d_call: TRBD1
j_call: TRBJ2-3
v_call: TRBV11-1
cdr3_aa: CASSPGQAADTQYF

d_call: NA
j_call: NA
v_call: TRBV30
cdr3_aa: CAWSVGGVGYEQYF

d_call: NA
j_call: TRBJ1-4
v_call: TRBV7-3
cdr3_aa: CASSLTGGANEKLFF

d_call: TRBD2
j_call: TRBJ2-4
v_call: TRBV19
cdr3_aa: CASSNVLGTSYF

d_call: TRBD2
j_call: TRBJ2-7
v_call: TRBV28
cdr3_aa: CASSPEVAGDEQYF

d_call: TRBD2
j_call: TRBJ2-3
v_call: TRBV5-4
cdr3_aa: CASSLKASGSTDTQYF

d_call: TRBD2
j_call: TRBJ2-7
v_call: TRBV2
cdr3_aa: CASSDELTSGMPQSSEQYF

d_call: NA
j_call: TRBJ2-7
v_call: TRBV11-1
cdr3_aa: CASSAQTYEQYF

d_call: TRBD1
j_call: TRBJ2-7
v_call: TRBV6-1
cdr3_aa: CATRTDRIYSYEQYF

d_call: NA
j_call: TRBJ2-6
v_call: TRBV7-8
cdr3_aa: CASSFFRTGANVLTF

d_call: NA
j_call: TRBJ2-7
v_call: TRBV27
cdr3_aa: CASSSSDGRAYEQYF

d_call: TRBD1
j_call: TRBJ2-7
v_call: TRBV6-1
cdr3_aa: CASTDRGLGEQYF

d_call: NA
j_call: TRBJ1-1
v_call: TRBV19
cdr3_aa: CASSSEGVVAFF

d_call: TRBD1
j_call: TRBJ1-1
v_call: TRBV5-1
cdr3_aa: CASSWTGNLGVTEAFF

d_call: TRBD1
j_call: TRBJ2-7
v_call: TRBV10-2
cdr3_aa: CASTQGTYERYF

d_call: NA
j_call: TRBJ1-2
v_call: TRBV19
cdr3_aa: CASSINYGYTF

d_call: NA
j_call: TRBJ2-5
v_call: TRBV29-1
cdr3_aa: CSVEGDSQETQYF

d_call: NA
j_call: TRBJ2-7
v_call: TRBV5-4
cdr3_aa: CASSLGVGGSYEQYF

d_call: TRBD1
j_call: TRBJ1-2
v_call: TRBV4-2
cdr3_aa: CASSQDRDRVYGYTF

d_call: NA
j_call: TRBJ1-5
v_call: TRBV5-6
cdr3_aa: CASSLGESGVQHF

d_call: TRBD1
j_call: TRBJ1-4
v_call: TRBV10-2
cdr3_aa: CASSRDRVSEKLFF

d_call: TRBD1
j_call: TRBJ1-1
v_call: TRBV7-2
cdr3_aa: CASSLYGTGDRTEAFF

d_call: TRBD1
j_call: TRBJ2-2
v_call: TRBV10-3
cdr3_aa: CATTGQGPTGELFF

d_call: TRBD2
j_call: TRBJ2-7
v_call: TRBV14
cdr3_aa: CASSPGGYEQYF

d_call: TRBD1
j_call: TRBJ2-7
v_call: TRBV27
cdr3_aa: CASSNRQGYNEQYF